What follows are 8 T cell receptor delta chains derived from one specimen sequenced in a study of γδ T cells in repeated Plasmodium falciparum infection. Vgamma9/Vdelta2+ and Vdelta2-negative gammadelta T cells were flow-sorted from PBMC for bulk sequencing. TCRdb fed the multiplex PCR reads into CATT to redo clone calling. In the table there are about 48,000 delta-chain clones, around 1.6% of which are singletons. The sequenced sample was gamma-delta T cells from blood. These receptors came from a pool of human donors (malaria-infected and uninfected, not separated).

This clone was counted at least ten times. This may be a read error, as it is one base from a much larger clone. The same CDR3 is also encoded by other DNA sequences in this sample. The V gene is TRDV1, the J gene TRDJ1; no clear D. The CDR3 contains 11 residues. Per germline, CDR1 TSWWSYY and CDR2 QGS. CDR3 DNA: TGTGCTCTTGACATTGTCGATAAGCTCATCTTT. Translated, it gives CALDIVDKLIF.

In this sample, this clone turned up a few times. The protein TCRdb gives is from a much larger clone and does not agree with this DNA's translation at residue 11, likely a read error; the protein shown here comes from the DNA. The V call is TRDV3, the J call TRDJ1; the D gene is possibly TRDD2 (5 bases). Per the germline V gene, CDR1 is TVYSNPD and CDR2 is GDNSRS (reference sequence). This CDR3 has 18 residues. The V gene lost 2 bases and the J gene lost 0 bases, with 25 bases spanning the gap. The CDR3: CAFWAFPTPSAYTDKLIF. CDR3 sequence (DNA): TGTGCCTTTTGGGCTTTCCCTACCCCATCAGCCTACACCGATAAACTCATCTTT.

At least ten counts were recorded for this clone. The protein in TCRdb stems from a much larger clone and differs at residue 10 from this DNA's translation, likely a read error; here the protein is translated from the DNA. The DNA of the CDR3 is TGTGCCTGTGACACGCTGGGGGCTGAGGACTTGTACACCGATAAACTCATCTTT. Protein product: CACDTLGAEDLYTDKLIF. V is TRDV2 and J is TRDJ1; 7 bases map to TRDD3. CDR1 is GEAIGNYY, CDR2 EKD, per germline. The CDR3 length is 18 residues. The ends lost 1 base at V and 0 bases at J; junction bases unmatched: 13.

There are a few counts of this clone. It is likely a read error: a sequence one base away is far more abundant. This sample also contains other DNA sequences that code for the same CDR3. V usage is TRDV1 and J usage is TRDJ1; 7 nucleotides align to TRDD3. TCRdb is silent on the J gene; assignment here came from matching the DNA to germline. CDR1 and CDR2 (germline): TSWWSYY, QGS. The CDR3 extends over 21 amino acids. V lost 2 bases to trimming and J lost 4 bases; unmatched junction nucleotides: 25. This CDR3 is CALGETLALGASSHTGDKLIF. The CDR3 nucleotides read TGTGCTCTTGGGGAAACTCTGGCTCTGGGGGCCTCATCCCATACCGGCGATAAACTCATCTTT.

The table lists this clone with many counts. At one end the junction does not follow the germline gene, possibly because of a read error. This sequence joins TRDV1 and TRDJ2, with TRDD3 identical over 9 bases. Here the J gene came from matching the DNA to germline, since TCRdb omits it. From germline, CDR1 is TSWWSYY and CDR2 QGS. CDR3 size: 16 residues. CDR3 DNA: TGTGCTCTTGAACCCCTGGGGGATGCCGGAGCAGCACGACTCTTCTTT. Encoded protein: CALEPLGDAGAARLFF.

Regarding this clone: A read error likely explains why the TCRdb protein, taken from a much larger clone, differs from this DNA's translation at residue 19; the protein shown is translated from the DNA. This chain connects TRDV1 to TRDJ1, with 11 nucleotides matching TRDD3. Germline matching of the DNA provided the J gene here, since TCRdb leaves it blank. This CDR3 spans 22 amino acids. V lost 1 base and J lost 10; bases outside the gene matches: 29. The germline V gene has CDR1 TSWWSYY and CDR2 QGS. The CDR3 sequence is CALGERGTGGYGSNGCPMRLIF. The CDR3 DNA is TGTGCTCTTGGGGAACGTGGTACTGGGGGATATGGGTCGAATGGTTGTCCGATGAGACTCATCTTT.

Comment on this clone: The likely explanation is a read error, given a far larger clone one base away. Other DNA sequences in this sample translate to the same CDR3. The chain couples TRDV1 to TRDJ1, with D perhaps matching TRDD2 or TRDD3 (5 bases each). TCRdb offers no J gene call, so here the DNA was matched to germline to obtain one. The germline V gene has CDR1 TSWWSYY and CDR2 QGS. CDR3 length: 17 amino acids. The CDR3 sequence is CALGELPTLRGGTELIF. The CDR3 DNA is TGTGCCCTTGGGGAACTTCCAACCTTACGAGGTGGTACAGAACTCATCTTT.

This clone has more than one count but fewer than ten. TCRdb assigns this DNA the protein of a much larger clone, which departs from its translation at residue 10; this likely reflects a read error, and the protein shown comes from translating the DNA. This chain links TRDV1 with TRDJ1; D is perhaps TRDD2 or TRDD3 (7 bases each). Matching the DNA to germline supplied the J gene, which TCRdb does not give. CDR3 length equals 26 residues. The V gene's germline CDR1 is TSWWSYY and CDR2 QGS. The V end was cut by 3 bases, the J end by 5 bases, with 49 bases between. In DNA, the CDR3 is TGTGCTCTTGGGGACTCTTTCTTCCTATGTAAAAGTGTACTGGGGACCCCCATTCGTCCGATTGATAAACTCATCTTT. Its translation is CALGDSFFLCKSVLGTPIRPIDKLIF.